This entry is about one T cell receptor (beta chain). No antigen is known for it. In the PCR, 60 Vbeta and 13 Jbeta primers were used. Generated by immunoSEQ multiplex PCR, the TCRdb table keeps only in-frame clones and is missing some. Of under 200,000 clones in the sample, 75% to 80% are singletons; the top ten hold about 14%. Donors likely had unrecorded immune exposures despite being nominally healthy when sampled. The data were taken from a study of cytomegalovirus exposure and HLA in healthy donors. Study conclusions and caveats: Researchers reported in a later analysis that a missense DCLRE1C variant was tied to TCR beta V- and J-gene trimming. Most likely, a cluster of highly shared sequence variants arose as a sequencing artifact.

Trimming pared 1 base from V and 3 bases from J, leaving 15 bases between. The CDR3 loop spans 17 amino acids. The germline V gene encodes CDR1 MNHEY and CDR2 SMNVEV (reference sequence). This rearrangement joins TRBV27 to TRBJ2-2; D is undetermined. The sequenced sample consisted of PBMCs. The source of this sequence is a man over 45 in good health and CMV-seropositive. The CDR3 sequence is CASSLFKEPGYTGELFF. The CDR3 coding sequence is TGTGCCAGCAGTTTATTTAAGGAACCAGGATACACCGGGGAGCTGTTTTTT.